The clone carrying this TCR beta chain was observed a few times. Its target is not known. Other DNA sequences in the same sample also yield this CDR3. Profiled with immunoSEQ multiplex PCR; TCRdb holds only in-frame clones, not every one. Of millions of clones in the sample, more than 90% are singletons; the top ten hold roughly 0.14%. The data were obtained in a study of shared clonotypes between healthy human individuals. This CDR3 region has 14 residues. The germline CDR1 and CDR2 sequences are SGHRS and YFSETQ. V gave up 0 bases and J gave up 2 bases, with 8 bases separating them. Study outcomes and limitations: Limited genetic and exposure-history diversity came from having few donors.

This receptor was obtained from a man between 18 and 29 years old in good health. The chain recombines TRBV5-1 with TRBJ1-1, with D perhaps matching TRBD1 (5 bases). The specimen was naive CD4+ T cells sorted from blood. Subset in this sample: CD45RA+ positively selected. CDR3 coding DNA: TGCGCCAGCAGCTTGGGGGGACCAAACACTGAAGCTTTCTTT. This encodes CASSLGGPNTEAFF.